Listed here are 19 T cell receptor beta chains from one sample, sequenced in a study of blood T cell repertoires in COVID-19 (dated by TCRdb to the early 2020s). Library method: the immunoSEQ multiplex PCR assay. In its TCRdb copy, this immuneACCESS table keeps in-frame sequences only and misses some clones. Where compared with another copy, unresolved V genes explain less than half of these, and the others have no known cause. This sample comprises 30,000 to 35,000 clones, about 90% of them detected only once. 0.5% to 0.7% of the sample is held by the ten biggest clonotypes. Sequenced: peripheral blood. The origin of the receptors is a woman aged 40-49 years with active or convalescent COVID-19.

This clone was detected once. The J gene is TRBJ1-3, the V gene TRBV11-3, with 8 nucleotides matching TRBD1. J was trimmed by 2 bases and V by 4 bases; bases with no gene match: 4. The CDR3 spans 15 residues. Germline-derived CDR1 and CDR2 are SGHNT and YENEEA. The CDR3 coding sequence is TGTGCCAGCAGCTCGACAGGGGTTCCTGGAAACACCATATATTTT. As protein: CASSSTGVPGNTIYF.

This sequence joins TRBV6-1 and TRBJ2-2; no reliable D call. Trimming left V 2 bases short and J 4 bases short, with 11 bases between. CDR3 length: 15 amino acids. Germline loops: CDR1 MNHNS, CDR2 SASEGT. The CDR3 reads CASSESRSSTGELFF. The DNA for the CDR3 is TGTGCCAGCAGTGAAAGCCGGTCTAGCACCGGGGAGCTGTTTTTT.

CDR3 loop: CASSPVGTRSGGEQYF. CDR3 nucleotide sequence: TGTGCCAGCAGCCCCGTAGGGACTAGAAGCGGGGGTGAGCAGTACTTC. The V call is TRBV13, the J call TRBJ2-7; 8 nucleotides line up with TRBD2. The J segment lost 7 bases and the V segment lost 5 bases, leaving 16 bases of the junction unmatched. The germline CDR1 and CDR2 sequences are PRHDT and FYEKMQ (reference sequence). This CDR3 comprises 16 residues.

V gene TRBV20-1 combines with J gene TRBJ1-2, with D uncertain. Germline V gives CDR1 DFQATT, CDR2 SNEGSKA (reference sequence). CDR3 length equals 11 residues. CDR3 in amino acids: CSAPSGYGYTF. CDR3 nucleotide sequence: TGCAGCGCACCGAGCGGCTATGGCTACACCTTC.

The V and J genes are TRBV3-1 (or the pseudogene TRBV3-2) and TRBJ1-3; 10 bases match TRBD1. The V gene end was trimmed by 4 bases and the J gene end by 9 bases; junction bases not matched to a gene: 12. Germline V gene sequence: CDR1 LGHDT, CDR2 YNNKEL (reference sequence). The CDR3 sequence is 16 residues long. The CDR3 loop reads CASSLDRGRILGTIYF. Written as DNA, the CDR3 is TGTGCCAGCAGCCTCGACAGGGGGCGAATTCTGGGCACCATATATTTT.

The chain employs TRBV15 and TRBJ1-4; no definite D call. Germline CDR1 is LNHNV and CDR2 is YYDKDF (reference sequence). This CDR3 spans 15 amino acids. The V and J ends lost 5 bases and 6 bases respectively, with 16 bases between them. The CDR3 region has the DNA TGTGCCACCAGCGCGGGTAGGAACGGGGATGAAAAACTGTTTTTT. This sequence encodes CATSAGRNGDEKLFF.

The J gene is TRBJ2-2, the V gene TRBV3-1 (or the pseudogene TRBV3-2); D is ambiguous. The CDR3 is 14 residues long. Trimming took off 5 bases at V and 6 bases at J, with 13 bases between the two ends. Germline V gene data show CDR1 as LGHDT and CDR2 as YNNKEL (reference sequence). The CDR3 DNA reads TGTGCCAGCAGCACCGTTAGCCGGTCCGGGGAGCTGTTTTTT. Its translation is CASSTVSRSGELFF.

The chain joins TRBV29-1 to TRBJ2-7; 9 positions agree with TRBD1. This CDR3 spans 12 amino acids. Germline trimming cut 7 bases from V and 2 bases from J; bases unmatched to any gene: 3. From germline, CDR1 is SQVTM and CDR2 ANQGSEA. CDR3 nucleotide sequence: TGCAGCGCCCGGGACAGGGCCTACGAGCAGTACTTC. It yields the protein CSARDRAYEQYF.

This chain links TRBV27 with TRBJ2-2, with D perhaps matching TRBD1 (5 bases). The V gene's germline CDR1 is MNHEY and CDR2 SMNVEV (reference sequence). The CDR3 spans 16 residues. The ends were cut back, 7 bases at V and 3 bases at J, with 18 bases in the middle. In DNA, the CDR3 is TGTGCCAGCATCGTTGCCAGGGCGGCGGACACCGGGGAGCTGTTTTTT. Amino acids: CASIVARAADTGELFF.

V gene TRBV12-3 or TRBV12-4 combines with J gene TRBJ1-1, with D perhaps TRBD1 (6 bases). The CDR3 covers 13 residues. Trimming pared 5 bases from V and 1 base from J, leaving 8 bases between. This chain's CDR3 is CASSLQGNTEAFF. The CDR3 DNA reads TGTGCCAGCAGTCTACAGGGGAACACTGAAGCTTTCTTT.

The chain couples TRBV4-2 to TRBJ1-4; TRBD1 matches at 7 bases. CDR3 length equals 15 residues. Per germline, CDR1 LGHNA and CDR2 YNFKEQ. With V trimmed by 1 base and J by 6 bases, 5 bases remained unmatched. The CDR3 loop reads CASSQARQGYEKLFF. Here the CDR3 DNA reads TGTGCCAGCAGCCAAGCCAGACAGGGTTATGAAAAACTGTTTTTT.

The chain employs TRBV27 and TRBJ1-4, with TRBD1 matching over 9 bases. The CDR3 consists of 13 residues. Unmatched junction bases numbered 8, after V lost 10 bases and J lost 8 bases. CDR1 is MNHEY and CDR2 is SMNVEV in the germline V gene (reference sequence). As DNA, the CDR3 is TGTGCCACCTACCGGACAGGGGAGGAAAAACTGTTTTTT. Translation: CATYRTGEEKLFF.

V is TRBV6-1 and J is TRBJ2-7; weak D call: TRBD1 (6 bases). Trimming pared 3 bases from V and 1 base from J, leaving 19 bases between. The germline gives CDR1 MNHNS, CDR2 SASEGT. The length of the CDR3 is 17 residues. For the CDR3, the DNA is TGTGCCAGCAGTGATTTGGCCAGGGGAGTGATTTCCTACGAGCAGTACTTC. Translating gives CASSDLARGVISYEQYF.

This clone was detected only once. This chain uses TRBV7-8 with TRBJ1-5; unclear D gene. The CDR3 is 15 residues long. Between the trimmed V and J ends, which lost 4 bases and 1 base, there was a span of 11 bases. Germline assignment: CDR1 SGHVS and CDR2 FQNEAQ. Here the CDR3 reads CASSSTLESNQPQHF. In nucleotides, the CDR3 is TGTGCCAGCAGCTCGACTCTCGAGAGCAATCAGCCCCAGCATTTT.

The chain employs TRBV10-2 and TRBJ1-2; D remains ambiguous. The CDR3 runs 14 residues. The germline gives CDR1 WSHSY, CDR2 SAAADI. The V end was cut by 4 bases, the J end by 7 bases, with 16 bases between. CDR3 sequence: CASSGQVGIFGYTF. Written as DNA, the CDR3 is TGCGCCAGCAGTGGCCAGGTCGGAATCTTTGGCTACACCTTC.

CDR3 protein: CASSLPTGEQYF. The DNA for the CDR3 is TGTGCCAGCAGTTTACCGACAGGGGAGCAGTACTTC. V and J are TRBV27 and TRBJ2-7, with TRBD1 identical over 7 bases. This CDR3 is built from 12 residues. Looked up from germline, CDR1 is MNHEY and CDR2 is SMNVEV (reference sequence). V was pared by 2 bases and J by 7 bases, with 2 bases of the junction left unmatched.

The chain carries TRBV7-8 and TRBJ2-1; 9 bases map to TRBD1. This CDR3 comprises 17 residues. With V trimmed by 5 bases and J by 5 bases, 13 bases remained unmatched. Germline V gene sequence: CDR1 SGHVS, CDR2 FQNEAQ. In nucleotides, the CDR3 is TGTGCCAGCAGCCCAGATTGGGGGACAGGGTTTGACAATGAGCAGTTCTTC. This encodes CASSPDWGTGFDNEQFF. The full variable domain, in which reference TRBV7-8 and TRBJ2-1 provide the parts outside the CDR3, is GAGVSQSPRYKVAKRGQDVALRCDPISGHVSLFWYQQALGQGPEFLTYFQNEAQLDKSGLPSDRFFAERPEGSVSTLKIQRTQQEDSAVYLCASSPDWGTGFDNEQFFGPGTRLTVL.

The CDR3: CASRRIAGAGEQYF. The CDR3 region has the DNA TGTGCCAGCAGGAGGATAGCGGGGGCAGGCGAGCAGTACTTC. The genes are TRBV3-1 (or the pseudogene TRBV3-2) and TRBJ2-7, with 9 bases aligning to TRBD2. The germline V gene encodes CDR1 LGHDT and CDR2 YNNKEL (reference sequence). Trimming at V came to 6 bases and at J to 6 bases, leaving 9 bases not matched to a gene. This CDR3 is built from 14 residues.

Turning to this clone: Other DNA sequences of this sample code for an identical CDR3. This chain joins TRBV27 and TRBJ1-2; D gene ambiguous. CDR1 is MNHEY, CDR2 SMNVEV, per germline (reference sequence). V dropped 0 bases and J dropped 3 bases, with 14 bases sitting between them. The length of the CDR3 is 16 residues. The CDR3 loop reads CASSLSFPGGYYGYTF. CDR3 nucleotide sequence: TGTGCCAGCAGTTTATCGTTCCCCGGAGGGTACTATGGCTACACCTTC.